Described below is a single T cell receptor beta chain sequence and its context. Its antigen remains unknown. This CDR3 has 15 residues. V lost 5 bases and J lost 2; bases outside the gene matches: 7. In germline, CDR1 is SGHVS, CDR2 FNYEAQ. This entry belongs to a study of cytomegalovirus exposure and HLA in healthy donors. Whole-study results and caveats: Within an earlier analysis, most TCR beta V segments proved productive either about 90% or about 30% of the time. The study put about 180 TCR beta chains on its list as cytomegalovirus-associated. It was only CMV serostatus that was available as immune exposure information. Accurate prediction of most subjects' HLA-A and HLA-B alleles from TCR beta sequences was reported.

PCR amplification relied on 60 Vbeta primers (plus 13 Jbeta primers). Method: immunoSEQ multiplex PCR; TCRdb's copy keeps in-frame clones and lacks some. The sample has roughly 220,000 clones, more than 65% seen once. This chain links TRBV7-6 with TRBJ2-3; TRBD2 matches at 7 bases. Sequencing used PBMCs. The sequence came from a man aged 50 to 60 in good health and CMV-seronegative. CDR3 in DNA: TGTGCCAGCAGCCCAGCGGGGCTTTCCACAGATACGCAGTATTTT. It yields the protein CASSPAGLSTDTQYF.